These T cell receptor beta chains were read from a single sample in a study of T cells after yellow fever vaccination. From the 5' RACE reads, TCRdb called clonotypes with MiXCR, one entry per CDR3 protein. Of approximately 260,000 distinct CDR3 sequences in the sample, roughly 13% were seen once. The source material was CD4+ T cells sorted from PBMCs, sampled 45 days after the yellow fever booster vaccination. The source is a man aged 25-45 years who received the YFV17D yellow fever vaccine. Each CDR3 is given with its conserved first and last residue. D genes are given only for firm matches. The listing skips clone size in some rows; elsewhere it reads once, few, many or a size class.

V	size	D	J	CDR3	DNA
TRBV20-1	NA	TRBD2	TRBJ2-5	CSAPTSGRTMETQYF	TGCAGTGCCCCCACTAGCGGAAGAACGATGGAGACCCAGTACTTC
TRBV5-1	NA	NA	TRBJ2-2	CASSLASVGTGELFF	TGCGCCAGCAGCTTGGCTTCGGTTGGCACCGGGGAGCTGTTTTTT
TRBV6-2/TRBV6-3	few	NA	TRBJ2-3	CASSGVADTQYF	TGTGCCAGCAGTGGGGTGGCAGATACGCAGTATTTT
TRBV24-1	few	NA	TRBJ2-1	CATSDPYSRGWRDEQFF	TGTGCCACCAGTGATCCCTATAGCCGGGGGTGGAGGGATGAGCAGTTCTTC
TRBV5-1	many	NA	TRBJ2-7	CASSLEGYEQYF	TGCGCCAGCAGCTTGGAGGGGTACGAGCAGTACTTC
TRBV6-6	few	NA	TRBJ1-3	CASLTGNTIYF	TGTGCCAGTCTGACTGGAAACACCATATATTTT
TRBV5-1	NA	NA	TRBJ2-2	CASSPTGTNTGELFF	TGCGCCAGCAGCCCGACAGGAACGAACACCGGGGAGCTGTTTTTT
TRBV6-6	NA	NA	TRBJ2-2	CATQGNGELFF	TGTGCCACCCAGGGAAACGGGGAGCTGTTTTTT
TRBV27	NA	TRBD2	TRBJ2-7	CASRLGLATEQYF	TGTGCCAGCAGGTTAGGACTAGCAACGGAGCAGTACTTC
TRBV24-1	few	TRBD2	TRBJ2-1	CATSRASGTYNEQFF	TGTGCCACCAGTCGGGCTAGCGGTACCTACAATGAGCAGTTCTTC
TRBV10-3	many	NA	TRBJ2-1	CAIRGGREGGTEQFF	TGTGCCATCAGAGGAGGGCGGGAAGGCGGGACTGAGCAGTTCTTC
TRBV7-6	once	TRBD2	TRBJ2-3	CASSLGLAGAGDTQYF	TGTGCCAGCAGCCTAGGACTAGCGGGAGCTGGAGATACGCAGTATTTT
TRBV27	NA	NA	TRBJ1-2	CASSLSGTNYGYTF	TGTGCCAGCAGTTTATCAGGGACAAACTATGGCTACACCTTC
TRBV29-1	NA	TRBD2	TRBJ2-3	CSVKGLAGPTDTQYF	TGCAGCGTAAAGGGACTAGCGGGACCCACAGATACGCAGTATTTT
TRBV24-1	NA	NA	TRBJ2-3	CATSERDSGTDTQYF	TGTGCCACCAGTGAGCGGGACTCCGGCACAGATACGCAGTATTTT